Listed below are T cell receptor beta chains from one sample, sequenced in a study of post-analysis software for immune sequencing data. TCRdb independently ran MiXCR on the PCR reads; one entry per CDR3 protein. The sample has about 760,000 distinct CDR3 sequences; about 32% are singletons. Material: blood. Receptor source: a girl aged 5 to 17 with multiple sclerosis. The CDR3 runs from the conserved cysteine through the conserved F or W. The D gene is left open where the match is weak. Clone size, where shown, is once, few, many, or a class for clones that have expanded.

TRBV4-3	once	TRBJ2-1	-	CASSQDFGGRSEQFF	TGCGCCAGCAGCCAAGATTTTGGCGGTCGAAGTGAGCAGTTCTTC
TRBV11-2	few	TRBJ2-1	-	CASSSSPEDFNEQFF	TGTGCCAGCAGCTCGAGCCCCGAAGACTTCAATGAGCAGTTCTTC
TRBV7-2	-	TRBJ1-2	TRBD1	CASSLARWGAQKKDRRTNYGYTF	TGTGCCAGCAGCTTAGCGAGGTGGGGAGCACAAAAGAAGGACAGGAGGACTAACTATGGCTACACCTTC
TRBV29-1	few	TRBJ2-3	-	CSVGVRGSTDTQYF	TGCAGCGTTGGGGTCAGGGGATCCACAGATACGCAGTATTTT
TRBV20-1	few	TRBJ2-1	-	CSAGPASSYNEQFF	TGCAGTGCTGGACCGGCGAGCTCCTACAATGAGCAGTTCTTC
TRBV6-2/TRBV6-3	-	TRBJ2-1	-	CASTLRGGAYNEQFF	TGTGCCAGCACCCTCAGGGGAGGGGCCTACAATGAGCAGTTCTTC
TRBV7-9	once	TRBJ2-1	TRBD2	CASTYLAGGNNEQFF	TGTGCCAGCACCTACCTAGCGGGAGGTAACAATGAGCAGTTCTTC
TRBV7-9	-	TRBJ2-7	TRBD2	CASSLGLAKYEQYF	TGTGCCAGCAGCTTAGGACTAGCGAAATACGAGCAGTACTTC
TRBV5-1	many	TRBJ2-1	-	CASSLDFPTYNEQFF	TGCGCCAGCAGCTTGGACTTCCCGACCTACAATGAGCAGTTCTTC
TRBV5-4	-	TRBJ2-3	-	CARSLDRTRTDTQYF	TGTGCCCGCAGCCTGGACCGTACCCGCACAGATACGCAGTATTTT
TRBV5-1	-	TRBJ1-5	TRBD1	CASSLTGQGGNQPQHF	TGCGCCAGCAGCTTGACTGGACAGGGGGGCAATCAGCCCCAGCATTTT
TRBV15	few	TRBJ1-2	-	CATSRDPGRGGGYTF	TGTGCCACCAGCAGAGATCCAGGAAGGGGCGGTGGCTACACCTTC
TRBV12-3/TRBV12-4	few	TRBJ1-2	-	CASGFPYGYTF	TGTGCCAGCGGATTCCCTTATGGCTACACCTTC
TRBV18	-	TRBJ2-7	-	CASSPTGLYNEQYF	TGTGCCAGCTCACCAACAGGTCTCTACAATGAGCAGTACTTC
TRBV20-1	-	TRBJ2-1	TRBD2	CSAAGLAGTYNEQFF	TGCAGTGCTGCGGGACTAGCGGGGACCTACAATGAGCAGTTCTTC
TRBV7-8	-	TRBJ2-1	-	CASSVPIGGSSYNEQFF	TGTGCCAGCAGCGTACCGATCGGGGGAAGCTCCTACAATGAGCAGTTCTTC
TRBV5-1	-	TRBJ2-7	TRBD2	CASSFDGRSYEQYF	TGCGCCAGCAGCTTTGACGGGAGGAGCTACGAGCAGTACTTC
TRBV4-2	few	TRBJ2-7	-	CAGSQDPSYEQYF	TGTGCCGGCAGCCAAGACCCGTCCTACGAGCAGTACTTC
TRBV7-2	-	TRBJ2-3	TRBD2	CASSFGSGGRAQYF	TGTGCCAGCAGCTTTGGGAGTGGCGGGAGGGCGCAGTATTTT
TRBV2	-	TRBJ2-1	TRBD2	CASSEGLAGNEQFF	TGTGCCAGCAGTGAAGGGCTAGCGGGCAATGAGCAGTTCTTC
TRBV7-6	many	TRBJ2-1	TRBD1	CASSLGQGRNEQFF	TGTGCCAGCAGCCTCGGACAGGGTCGCAATGAGCAGTTCTTC
TRBV6-5	-	TRBJ2-7	-	CASSYSTEGHEQYF	TGTGCCAGCAGTTACTCGACGGAGGGCCACGAGCAGTACTTC
TRBV20-1	-	TRBJ1-5	-	CSARVDNSNQPQHF	TGCAGTGCTAGAGTCGACAATAGCAATCAGCCCCAGCATTTT
TRBV12-5	-	TRBJ2-7	-	CASGLGARPVSCEQYF	TGTGCTAGTGGTTTGGGGGCCAGACCCGTCTCCTGCGAGCAGTACTTC
TRBV7-2	-	TRBJ1-2	-	CASSLVAVNYAYTF	TGTGCCAGCAGCTTAGTTGCAGTAAACTATGCCTACACCTTT